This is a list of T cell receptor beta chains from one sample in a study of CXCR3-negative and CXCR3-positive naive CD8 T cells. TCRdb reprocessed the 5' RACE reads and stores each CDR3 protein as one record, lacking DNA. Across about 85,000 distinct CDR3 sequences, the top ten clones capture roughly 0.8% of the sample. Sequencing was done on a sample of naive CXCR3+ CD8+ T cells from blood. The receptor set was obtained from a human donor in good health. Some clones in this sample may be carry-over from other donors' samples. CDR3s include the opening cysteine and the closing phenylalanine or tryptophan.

cdr3_aa: CASSLPRGDEQFF
v_call: TRBV7-3
j_call: TRBJ2-1

cdr3_aa: CSAGPGGLGQPQHF
v_call: TRBV20-1
j_call: TRBJ1-5

cdr3_aa: CASSGIESGVPNEQFF
v_call: TRBV28
j_call: TRBJ2-1

cdr3_aa: CASSLEDHYNEQFF
v_call: TRBV5-5
j_call: TRBJ2-1

cdr3_aa: CASSSTDGRWTQYF
v_call: TRBV12-3/TRBV12-4
j_call: TRBJ2-5

cdr3_aa: CASSDPPSYNEQFF
v_call: TRBV14
j_call: TRBJ2-1

cdr3_aa: CASSLSWGGTEAFF
v_call: TRBV5-1
j_call: TRBJ1-1

cdr3_aa: CATSREGSSPNSPLHF
v_call: TRBV15
j_call: TRBJ1-6

cdr3_aa: CASSSQSGSPGDTQYF
v_call: TRBV11-3
j_call: TRBJ2-3

cdr3_aa: CASSPTSGRAREQYF
v_call: TRBV4-1
j_call: TRBJ2-7

cdr3_aa: CASILQGADTQYF
v_call: TRBV5-6
j_call: TRBJ2-3

cdr3_aa: CASSPVNTGELFF
v_call: TRBV14
j_call: TRBJ2-2

cdr3_aa: CASSKEAGGASANTEAFF
v_call: TRBV21-1
j_call: TRBJ1-1

cdr3_aa: CASSLGLSNTEAFF
v_call: TRBV5-1
j_call: TRBJ1-1

cdr3_aa: CASSLLSGNSYNEQFF
v_call: TRBV27
j_call: TRBJ2-1

cdr3_aa: CASSYSVREAETQYF
v_call: TRBV6-2/TRBV6-3
j_call: TRBJ2-5

cdr3_aa: CASSSDSYNLNTEAFF
v_call: TRBV7-9
j_call: TRBJ1-1

cdr3_aa: CASFAIQGAARFSEAFF
v_call: TRBV7-9
j_call: TRBJ1-1

cdr3_aa: CASSSHPPGVRHTGELFF
v_call: TRBV7-3
j_call: TRBJ2-2

cdr3_aa: CASSPPGTTDTQYF
v_call: TRBV7-9
j_call: TRBJ2-3

cdr3_aa: CASSFIRGTGKFYEQYF
v_call: TRBV28
j_call: TRBJ2-7

cdr3_aa: CASSFVGTRKNEQFF
v_call: TRBV11-2
j_call: TRBJ2-1

cdr3_aa: CASSPPGPYYGYTF
v_call: TRBV12-3/TRBV12-4
j_call: TRBJ1-2

cdr3_aa: CASSLSGNEQFF
v_call: TRBV5-1
j_call: TRBJ2-1

cdr3_aa: CSVVVTANTGELFF
v_call: TRBV29-1
j_call: TRBJ2-2

cdr3_aa: CASSQGLVTSNSEQYF
v_call: TRBV4-1
j_call: TRBJ2-7

cdr3_aa: CASRSTSDGSNEQFF
v_call: TRBV12-3/TRBV12-4
j_call: TRBJ2-1

cdr3_aa: CASSLGAAGALDEQYF
v_call: TRBV5-1
j_call: TRBJ2-7

cdr3_aa: CASSPAVEAMDTQYF
v_call: TRBV7-9
j_call: TRBJ2-3